These T cell receptor beta chains were read from a single sample in a study of blood T cell repertoires in COVID-19. Using immunoSEQ multiplex PCR, the repertoire was profiled, and TCRdb retains in-frame clones only, with some absent. This repertoire shows fewer than 350,000 clones, around 90% found once; its top ten account for less than 2%. Sequencing was performed on PBMCs or T cells enriched from blood (not recorded which). The source of these receptors is a woman between 18 and 29 years old with acute COVID-19. Both conserved end residues are part of each CDR3. Fields, in order: clone size, J gene, V gene, CDR3 protein. Size is stated for part of the rows, as once, few or many counts, or as a class when the clone is expanded.

size: NA
J: TRBJ2-1
V: TRBV11-3
CDR3: CASSTRTSGTPQVEQFF

size: NA
J: TRBJ1-3
V: TRBV5-6
CDR3: CASSLVGQISGNTIYF

size: NA
J: TRBJ1-2
V: TRBV5-1
CDR3: CASRGRTAGYGYTF

size: NA
J: TRBJ2-5
V: TRBV7-9
CDR3: CASSLKVGREGLETQYF

size: NA
J: TRBJ2-1
V: TRBV23-1
CDR3: CASGTRDTDREQFF

size: NA
J: TRBJ1-2
V: TRBV27
CDR3: CASSLSRGPLSNGYTF

size: once
J: TRBJ1-3
V: TRBV5-1
CDR3: CASSWTGAGNTIYF

size: NA
J: TRBJ1-2
V: TRBV7-9
CDR3: CASSYGTGFNYGYTF

size: NA
J: TRBJ1-5
V: TRBV5-1
CDR3: CASSLGTGEAQPQHF

size: NA
J: TRBJ2-7
V: TRBV15
CDR3: CATRGPPGSYEQYF

size: NA
J: TRBJ2-7
V: TRBV2
CDR3: CASRDSFWEQYF

size: NA
J: TRBJ2-7
V: TRBV7-2
CDR3: CASSPGTGFREQYF

size: NA
J: TRBJ2-1
V: TRBV30
CDR3: CAEGRNEQFF

size: NA
J: TRBJ1-1
V: TRBV29-1
CDR3: CSVGDRMNTEAFF

size: NA
J: TRBJ1-4
V: TRBV18
CDR3: CASSISLTENEKLFF

size: NA
J: TRBJ2-1
V: TRBV19
CDR3: CASSFSGRGYNEQFF

size: NA
J: TRBJ2-3
V: TRBV10-1
CDR3: CASSAGWSSGRAQDTQYF

size: NA
J: TRBJ1-2
V: TRBV28
CDR3: CASSFSDRVGGYTF